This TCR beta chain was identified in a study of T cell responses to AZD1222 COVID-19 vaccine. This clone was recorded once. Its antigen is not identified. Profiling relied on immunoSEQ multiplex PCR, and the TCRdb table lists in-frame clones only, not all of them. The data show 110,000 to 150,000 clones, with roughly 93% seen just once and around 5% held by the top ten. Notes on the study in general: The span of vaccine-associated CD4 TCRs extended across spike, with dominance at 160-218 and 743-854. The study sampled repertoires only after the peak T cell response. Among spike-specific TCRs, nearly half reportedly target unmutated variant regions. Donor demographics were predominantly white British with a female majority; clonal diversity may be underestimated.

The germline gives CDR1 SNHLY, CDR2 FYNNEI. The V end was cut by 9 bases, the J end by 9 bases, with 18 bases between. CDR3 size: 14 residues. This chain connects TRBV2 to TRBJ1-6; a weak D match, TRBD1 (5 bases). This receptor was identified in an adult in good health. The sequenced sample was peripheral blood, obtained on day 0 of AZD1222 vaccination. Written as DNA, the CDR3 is TGTGCCAGGGCGGCAGGGCCGGCTCGTTCACCCCTCCACTTT. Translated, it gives CARAAGPARSPLHF. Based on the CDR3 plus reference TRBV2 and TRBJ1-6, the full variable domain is EPEVTQTPSHQVTQMGQEVILRCVPISNHLYFYWYRQILGQKVEFLVSFYNNEISEKSEIFDDQFSVERPDGSNFTLKIRSTKLEDSAMYFCARAAGPARSPLHFGNGTRLTVT.